This TCR beta chain was documented in a study of cytomegalovirus exposure and HLA in healthy donors (dated 2017 in TCRdb). Broadly, across the study: In an earlier analysis of under 600 of the donors, 250 to 350 Gb of sequence data and 100 million or so unique TCR beta sequences from about 180 million T cells were reported. Every repertoire in the discovery cohort had been generated on one and the same sequencing platform. Using immunosequencing, the study profiled T cell repertoires from about 650 subjects and related those repertoires to cytomegalovirus serostatus. Of the 398 genotyped donors, roughly 80% fell in the genetic ancestry cluster associated with self-reported Caucasian donors. A separate validation cohort of about 110 different subjects was used in addition to the 666-subject first cohort. The study aimed to test whether signatures of past pathogen exposure could be identified by cataloging public T cell receptors. Typing coverage varied by locus: about 620-640 donors for A, B, C, DRB1 and DQB1; roughly 500 for DQA1; more than 600 for DPA1; some 470 for DPB1. Several DR-DQ haplotypes were handled as single units for association and clustering, since linkage in the cohort was strong. Roughly 290 gigabases of sequencing data and tens of millions of unique TCR sequences made up an early release that covered around 640 HLA-typed donors. Alongside the repertoire data, information on donor age, sex, ethnicity and CMV serostatus was compiled. Both class I and class II loci were covered by HLA typing, at four-digit resolution. To predict cytomegalovirus infection status, the study brought together high-throughput TCR immunosequencing, statistical association of individual TCRs with disease status, and machine learning. A later genetic analysis took genome-wide SNP genotypes for about three fifths of the 666 donors and used that subset as a discovery cohort. To decide whether each TCR beta V gene segment behaved as functional or pseudogenic, an earlier analysis of some 600 of the donors relied on high-throughput TCR beta sequencing. In the later analysis, no new phenotypic data were used to find candidate immune exposures; instead, reliance was placed on TCR beta sequences and their occurrence across donors. To study patterns of TCR occurrence, a later analysis re-analyzed previously published TCR beta repertoires from 650 to 750 donors and added high-resolution HLA genotyping. Across under 500 genotyped donors of the cohort, an average of about 220,000 unique TCR beta nucleotide sequences per donor were sequenced, and roughly a sixth of those sequences were non-productive. Paper-wide results and their limitations: Several of the top co-occurrence clusters appeared to be linked to parvovirus B19, influenza, CMV and Epstein-Barr virus, according to a later analysis. The 87-base-pair reads could not distinguish some IMGT-functional V segments, including TRBV6-2 and TRBV6-3, so those segments were excluded. While some public TCRs were present in many individuals, most TCR sequences turned up only very rarely across donors. According to a later analysis, most CMV-associated TCR beta chains appeared to be HLA-restricted, and the HLA associations seemed to be driven largely by CMV exposure. In a later analysis, some 18,000 TCR beta sequences were associated with specific HLA alleles at a false discovery rate of 0.05. A total of 150 or so TCR beta chains were listed by the study as associated with cytomegalovirus. The cohort was sequenced for TCR beta chains only, and without alpha or paired-chain data the features that could be detected were limited. Because counts were too low, about 18 rarely observed V segments, including chromosome 9 orphons, were left out of the earlier analysis of several hundred of the donors. It was suggested by the authors that the approach could potentially be generalized to other disease states and immunological phenotypes. Linkage disequilibrium might explain the correlated functional status among segregating V segments, but an unknown experimental factor could not be excluded. A cluster of highly shared sequence variants was judged likely to represent a technical artifact of the sequencing pipeline. In a later analysis, TCR association rates were found to vary across HLA loci, with the most associated TCRs seen for DRB1 alleles and the fewest for HLA-C alleles. An earlier analysis of some 590 of the donors showed that most TCR beta V segments appeared in productive rearrangements either about 87% or about 30% of the time, which broadly matched IMGT annotations. Cytomegalovirus status was reported to be diagnosed by the classifier with high specificity and sensitivity in both the original and validation cohorts. A few of the identified cytomegalovirus-associated TCR beta chains were confirmed in vitro to be specific for cytomegalovirus antigens. Sequencing depth was assumed to be roughly uniform across donors in the presence/absence analyses, though that assumption may not hold. An association between a missense DCLRE1C variant and V-gene and J-gene trimming of TCR beta chains was found in a later genetic analysis and replicated in an independent cohort. A further reported finding was that TCR beta sequences accurately predicted the HLA-A and HLA-B alleles for most subjects in the first cohort. Assigning TCR associations to individual alleles was difficult when HLA alleles, especially DR and DQ, strongly co-occurred. For the cohort, immune exposure information was limited to CMV serostatus. Because HLA typing was unavailable for some donors at each locus, only the typed subset was used in association tests. In a later analysis, HLA-associated TCR beta chains were found to be more clonally expanded and to have lower generation probabilities than equally common non-associated chains. In a later genetic analysis, fewer N-insertions in productive TCRs were reported among donors in an Asian-associated ancestry cluster than the roughly 700-donor mean.

Library prep was done by the immunoSEQ multiplex PCR assay. The multiplex PCR relied on a mix of 60 forward primers for TCR Vbeta segments and 13 reverse primers for TCR Jbeta segments. The CDR3 region of rearranged TCR beta genes was amplified from genomic DNA by a multiplex PCR assay. On the Illumina HiSeq System, the amplified TCR beta libraries were sequenced as 87-base-pair reads. The paper's processing steps were these. A later analysis tallied approximately 87 million unique TCR beta chains across the 666 repertoires, and roughly 11 million of those chains were shared by two or more donors. A nearest-neighbor algorithm error-corrected the raw reads and collapsed the reads into unique sequences, merging closely related sequences to remove PCR and sequencing errors. Alignment of CDR3 sequences to IMGT reference sequences was used to assign V, D and J gene segments. For a sequence to be retained, a match of at least six nucleotides to both a V gene segment and a J gene segment was required. A rearrangement was called productive if the CDR3 had no stop codons and remained in frame with V and J, and every other rearrangement was called non-productive. CDR3 was defined by IMGT convention, running from the second conserved V-encoded cysteine to the conserved J-encoded phenylalanine. The earlier analysis of about 610 of the donors excluded any sequence lacking an unambiguous match to a single V gene segment. In an earlier analysis of 450 to 750 of the donors, a V segment was called functional when productive rearrangements were above 56.7%, and segregating when the standard deviation between donors exceeded 5%. A statistical classification framework was developed to diagnose cytomegalovirus status using the catalog of TCR beta chain sequences. V and J gene assignment, in a later analysis, came from comparing TCR nucleotide sequences with IMGT/GENE-DB human TR gene sequences. The TCRdist pipeline was used in a later analysis to assign CDR3 sequences and most-parsimonious VDJ recombination scenarios. A later analysis defined each TCR beta chain by its CDR3 amino acid sequence plus V-gene family, and excluded reads lacking a unique V-gene family. In a later analysis, approximately 640 highly shared, low-generation-probability nucleotide sequences were removed to address suspected cross-contamination and a sequencing artifact. In a later analysis, a clonal expansion index was calculated for each public chain from normalized within-repertoire ranks of inferred template counts. In a later analysis, generation probabilities were computed with a VDJ recombination model fitted to out-of-frame rearrangements, and the resulting probabilities were checked against IGoR. A later analysis scored TCR-TCR, TCR-HLA and TCR-CMV co-occurrence with hypergeometric tests, applying a repertoire-size bias correction to TCR pairs. A later analysis estimated false discovery rates by permuting HLA or CMV assignments 20 times. In a later analysis, co-occurring TCRs were grouped using DBSCAN, with TCRdist sequence similarity added in when clustering inside HLA-allele-positive subsets. Co-occurrence clustering excluded repertoires with fewer than 30,000 or more than 120,000 public chains, plus five with anomalous nucleotide sharing. This is the immuneACCESS table as TCRdb keeps it, with only in-frame sequences that have V and J called. A part of the clones is gone; compared with another copy, unresolved V genes explain less than half, and the rest is unexplained. For V, J and clone size, that table is used; D and trimming come from the DNA. Within this sample are around 36,000 clones, with roughly 76% of them counted one time only. Of the sample, roughly 8.8% is held by the ten largest clones.

On this clone itself: Its antigen is still unknown. No quality values exist for individual bases; no much larger clone is one base distant.

Measured from the cysteine to the phenylalanine, the CDR3 is 12 residues long. The DNA shown is the 36-base CDR3, in frame from base 1. The germline V gene provides CDR1 MDHEN and CDR2 SYDVKM. Trimming removed 6 bases from V and 16 bases from J, leaving 18 bases between the germline ends. The cohort consisted of 650 to 700 healthy bone marrow donors. At the time of sampling, every cohort member was nominally healthy, though immune exposures that went unrecorded were likely present. The donor tested CMV seronegative and was one of the 352 seronegative cohort members. Every donor gave a peripheral blood sample, and the peripheral blood mononuclear cells from that sample were used for TCR beta sequencing. Genomic DNA was extracted from the blood cell samples with the Qiagen DNeasy Blood Extraction Kit.

The TCR sequence derives from a woman between 35 and 50 years old in good health and CMV-seronegative. The rearrangement joined TRBV28 to TRBJ1-4, with the D gene not confidently named. Sample: PBMCs. The sequenced DNA: TGTGCCAGCAGCAACCGCCAAACCGGGTGGTTTTTT. It encodes CASSNRQTGWFF.